This is a list of T cell receptor beta chains from one sample in a study of vaccination and CD4 T cells after COVID-19. TCRdb passed the PCR reads through MiXCR, listing each CDR3 protein once. The data hold thousands of distinct CDR3 sequences, with 21% observed a single time. These receptors lack a known antigen. The sequencing here drew on CD4+ T cells from blood, cultured in vitro, taken after SARS-CoV-2 vaccination. The receptor source for this set is a human donor who had recovered from COVID-19. CDR3s include the opening cysteine and the closing phenylalanine or tryptophan. The order of the fields is clone size, J gene, V gene, D gene, CDR3 protein, CDR3 DNA. A D gene is named only where the DNA matches it firmly. The listing skips clone size in some rows; elsewhere it reads once, few, many or a size class.

NA TRBJ1-5 TRBV6-2/TRBV6-3 NA CASSPGIAIYQPQHF TGTGCCAGCAGCCCCGGGATCGCCATCTACCAGCCCCAGCATTTT
NA TRBJ2-1 TRBV24-1 NA CATSETPGNEQLF TGTGCCACCAGTGAAACCCCTGGGAATGAGCAGCTCTTC
few TRBJ2-1 TRBV10-3 NA CAISEMRGSYNEQFF TGTGCCATCAGTGAGATGAGGGGCTCCTACAATGAGCAGTTCTTC
few TRBJ2-1 TRBV29-1 NA CSGGHNEQFF TGCAGCGGCGGACACAATGAGCAGTTCTTC
few TRBJ2-7 TRBV28 TRBD1 CASSSQGGMKTQPYEQYF TGTGCCAGCAGTTCTCAAGGGGGCATGAAAACACAACCTTACGAGCAGTACTTC
medium-sized TRBJ2-5 TRBV20-1 TRBD2 CSARPRTSGGASTQYF TGCAGTGCTAGACCGCGGACTAGCGGGGGGGCCTCGACCCAGTACTTC
NA TRBJ1-2 TRBV20-1 NA CSARDQFNQGTEGIYGYTF TGCAGTGCTAGAGATCAGTTTAATCAGGGCACAGAGGGAATATATGGCTACACCTTC
NA TRBJ1-1 TRBV12-3/TRBV12-4 NA CASSLYPVAFF TGTGCCAGCAGTTTGTATCCGGTGGCTTTCTTT
few TRBJ1-2 TRBV18 NA CASSPPGYYGYTF TGTGCCAGCTCACCACCTGGTTATTATGGCTACACCTTC
medium-sized TRBJ2-5 TRBV7-2 TRBD1 CASSSRPLGQGETQYF TGTGCCAGCAGCTCCCGCCCCCTAGGACAGGGGGAGACCCAGTACTTC
medium-sized TRBJ2-7 TRBV7-3 NA CASAQGQGYEQYF TGTGCCAGCGCCCAGGGGCAGGGCTACGAGCAGTACTTC
medium-sized TRBJ1-6 TRBV7-9 NA CASSISGLHNSPLHF TGTGCCAGCAGCATCTCAGGGCTTCATAATTCACCCCTCCACTTT
few TRBJ1-6 TRBV5-5 TRBD1 CASSSDRGVSPLHF TGTGCCAGCAGCTCCGACAGGGGGGTTTCACCCCTCCACTTT
NA TRBJ1-2 TRBV27 NA CASSLTGIVNYGYTF TGTGCCAGCAGTTTAACCGGGATTGTTAACTATGGCTACACCTTC
NA TRBJ1-1 TRBV6-2/TRBV6-3 NA CASSYIWVGVNTEAFF TGTGCCAGCAGTTATATCTGGGTTGGGGTGAACACTGAAGCTTTCTTT
NA TRBJ2-3 TRBV5-8 NA CASSLASSTDTQYF TGTGCCAGCAGCTTGGCCAGCAGCACAGATACGCAGTATTTT
NA TRBJ1-5 TRBV6-2/TRBV6-3 TRBD1 CASSKRDSHNQPQHF TGTGCCAGCAGTAAGCGGGACAGCCACAATCAGCCCCAGCATTTT
NA TRBJ2-6 TRBV10-1 NA CASSEGGRSGANVLTF TGCGCCAGCAGTGAGGGGGGCCGCTCTGGGGCCAACGTCCTGACTTTC
once TRBJ2-7 TRBV5-1 NA CASSLDSIHYEQYF TGCGCCAGCAGCTTGGACTCCATCCACTACGAGCAGTACTTC
NA TRBJ1-5 TRBV19 NA CASSRPPYQPQHF TGTGCCAGTAGTCGACCGCCGTATCAGCCCCAGCATTTT
NA TRBJ1-3 TRBV6-1 NA CASSEYMNTIYF TGTGCCAGCAGTGAATATATGAACACCATATATTTT
few TRBJ1-2 TRBV15 TRBD1 CATSPDTTGANYGYTF TGTGCCACCAGCCCAGATACTACAGGGGCTAACTATGGCTACACCTTC
NA TRBJ2-7 TRBV28 NA CASKPGAGSYEQYF TGTGCCAGCAAACCCGGGGCCGGATCCTACGAGCAGTACTTC
few TRBJ2-7 TRBV19 NA CASSRADEQYF TGTGCCAGTAGCCGGGCGGACGAGCAGTACTTC
medium-sized TRBJ1-2 TRBV7-6 NA CASSLDGQGYGYTF TGTGCCAGCAGCTTAGACGGGCAGGGTTATGGCTACACCTTC
NA TRBJ1-1 TRBV5-1 NA CASSLSRGVEAFF TGCGCCAGCAGCTTGAGTAGGGGGGTTGAAGCTTTCTTT
medium-sized TRBJ2-5 TRBV27 NA CASSLWGTQETQYF TGTGCCAGCAGTTTGTGGGGGACCCAAGAGACCCAGTACTTC
NA TRBJ2-7 TRBV19 TRBD2 CASSQTSGGLNEQYF TGTGCCAGTAGTCAAACTAGCGGGGGGCTGAACGAGCAGTACTTC
few TRBJ1-1 TRBV19 NA CASRQEHTEAFF TGTGCCAGTAGGCAAGAGCACACTGAAGCTTTCTTT
medium-sized TRBJ1-6 TRBV6-5 NA CASSYLTPGAAGSPLHF TGTGCCAGCAGTTACCTAACCCCGGGGGCTGCCGGATCACCCCTCCACTTT
few TRBJ2-7 TRBV18 NA CASSLANSSPGQYF TGTGCCAGCTCACTAGCCAACTCGAGCCCTGGGCAGTACTTC
medium-sized TRBJ1-2 TRBV7-2 NA CASSPWTDYGYTF TGTGCCAGCAGCCCCTGGACAGACTATGGCTACACCTTC
NA TRBJ1-1 TRBV10-3 TRBD1 CAISEDRESEAFF TGTGCCATCAGTGAAGACAGGGAATCTGAAGCTTTCTTT
NA TRBJ1-2 TRBV19 TRBD1 CASSSSRGRVYGYTF TGTGCCAGTAGTTCGTCCAGGGGGCGTGTCTATGGCTACACCTTC
NA TRBJ2-5 TRBV5-4 TRBD1 CASSRDREEETQYF TGTGCCAGCAGCCGGGACAGGGAAGAAGAGACCCAGTACTTC
few TRBJ1-5 TRBV28 TRBD1 CASRDRGNQPQHF TGTGCCAGCAGGGACAGGGGGAATCAGCCCCAGCATTTT
medium-sized TRBJ2-3 TRBV7-9 NA CASSLAQGHTDTQYF TGTGCCAGCAGCTTAGCCCAGGGACACACAGATACGCAGTATTTT
few TRBJ2-3 TRBV5-4 TRBD1 CASSPGTGGTDTQYF TGTGCCAGCAGCCCGGGGACAGGGGGCACAGATACGCAGTATTTT
NA TRBJ1-5 TRBV2 NA CASKGDGNQPQHF TGTGCCAGCAAAGGCGACGGGAATCAGCCCCAGCATTTT
NA TRBJ1-2 TRBV6-1 TRBD1 CASSEAGTGGAYGYTF TGTGCCAGCAGTGAAGCGGGGACAGGGGGGGCCTATGGCTACACCTTC
NA TRBJ2-2 TRBV7-3 TRBD2 CASSSIGTSGAGELFF TGTGCCAGCAGCTCGATCGGGACTAGCGGGGCCGGGGAGCTGTTTTTT
few TRBJ2-1 TRBV28 NA CASSLQGFDKGQFF TGTGCCAGCAGTTTGCAGGGGTTCGACAAGGGGCAGTTCTTC
few TRBJ2-7 TRBV5-6 NA CASSFRREQYF TGTGCCAGCAGCTTCCGTCGCGAGCAGTACTTC